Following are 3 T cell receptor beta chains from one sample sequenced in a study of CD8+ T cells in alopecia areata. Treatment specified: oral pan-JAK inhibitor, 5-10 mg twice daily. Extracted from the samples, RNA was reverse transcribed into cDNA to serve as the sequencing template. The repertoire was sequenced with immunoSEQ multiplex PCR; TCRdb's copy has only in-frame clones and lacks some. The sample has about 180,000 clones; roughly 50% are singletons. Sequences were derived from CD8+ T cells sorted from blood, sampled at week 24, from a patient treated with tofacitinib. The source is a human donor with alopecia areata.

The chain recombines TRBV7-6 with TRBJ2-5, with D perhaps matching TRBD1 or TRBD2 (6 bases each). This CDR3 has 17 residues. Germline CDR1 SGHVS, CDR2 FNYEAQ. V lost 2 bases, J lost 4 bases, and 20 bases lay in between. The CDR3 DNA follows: TGTGCCAGCAGCTTACGGAGGGGGGAGTATGGGAGAGAGACCCAGTACTTC. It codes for CASSLRRGEYGRETQYF. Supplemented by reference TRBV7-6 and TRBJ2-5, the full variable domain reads GAGVSQSPRYKVTKRGQDVALRCDPISGHVSLYWYRQALGQGPEFLTYFNYEAQQDKSGLPNDRFSAERPEGSISTLTIQRTEQRDSAMYRCASSLRRGEYGRETQYFGPGTRLLVL.

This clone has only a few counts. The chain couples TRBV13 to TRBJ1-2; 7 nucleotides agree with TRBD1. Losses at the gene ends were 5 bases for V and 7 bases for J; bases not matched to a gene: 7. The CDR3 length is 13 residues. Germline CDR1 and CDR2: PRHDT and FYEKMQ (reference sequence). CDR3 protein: CASSDNTGVGYTF. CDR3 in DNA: TGTGCCAGCAGCGACAACACAGGGGTTGGCTACACCTTC.

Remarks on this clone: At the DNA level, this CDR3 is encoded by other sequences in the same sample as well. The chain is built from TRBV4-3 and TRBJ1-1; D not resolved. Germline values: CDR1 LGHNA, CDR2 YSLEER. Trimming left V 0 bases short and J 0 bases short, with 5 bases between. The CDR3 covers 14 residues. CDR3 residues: CASSQDSVNTEAFF. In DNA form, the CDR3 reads TGCGCCAGCAGCCAAGATTCGGTGAACACTGAAGCTTTCTTT.